This T cell receptor (beta chain) was recorded in a study of OX40 agonist ivuxolimab in advanced cancers. Study summary: A history of anti-PD-1, anti-PD-L1 or anti-CTLA-4 therapy was acceptable, and roughly 40% had some.

This clone occurred a few times. Antigen: not known. General study results and limits: Compared with others, partial responders at 0.1-3.0 mg/kg displayed clonal expansion among the lowest. By week 6 at 0.1 to 3.0 mg/kg, blood CD4+ and CD8+ T cells had expanded clonally.

CDR1 is MNHEY, CDR2 SVGAGI, per germline. CDR3 size: 15 residues. V gave up 4 bases and J gave up 6 bases; unmatched junction bases: 7. No patient had autoimmune disease or received systemic immunosuppression. The repertoire was sequenced with immunoSEQ multiplex PCR; TCRdb's copy has only in-frame clones and lacks some. The data contain about 79,000 clones, 86% of them singletons. Specimen: CD4+ or CD8+ T cells sorted from blood, collected in a trial of the OX40 agonist ivuxolimab. V usage is TRBV6-5 and J usage is TRBJ2-7, with 12 bases identical to TRBD1. The source is an adult with an advanced solid tumor such as melanoma, head and neck, liver or kidney cancer. CDR3 in DNA: TGTGCCAGCAGTTCCAGGGACAGGGGGCTTGGCGAGCAGTACTTC. This translates into CASSSRDRGLGEQYF.